These 13 T cell receptor beta chains share one sample of origin, sequenced in a study of regulatory T cells in long-lasting Graves disease. Specified time point: persistent/refractory GD, antithyroid drugs over 5 years with positive TRAb. PBMC-derived RNA was used for the TCR library. To make TCR beta libraries, researchers used iRepertoire HTBI primers and Arm-PCR of CDR3 regions. MiXCR, run by TCRdb on the multiplex PCR reads, gives a single entry per CDR3 protein. The sample yields 500,000 to 700,000 distinct CDR3 sequences, approximately 31% seen once. This specimen was peripheral blood mononuclear cells (PBMCs), taken when the disease was refractory, from a patient treated with antithyroid drugs. The source is a female donor with Graves disease.

The J gene is TRBJ1-3, the V gene TRBV12-3 or TRBV12-4; TRBD1 aligns across 8 bases. The V gene end was trimmed by 6 bases and the J gene end by 3 bases; junction bases not matched to a gene: 10. This CDR3 contains 16 residues. CDR3 in DNA: TGTGCCAGCAGCCTACAATTGACAGGGGTTGGAAACACCATATATTTT. Protein sequence: CASSLQLTGVGNTIYF.

This clonotype was recorded a few times. J is TRBJ2-7 and V is TRBV20-1; TRBD2 agrees at 13 bases. Per the germline V gene, CDR1 is DFQATT and CDR2 is SNEGSKA (reference sequence). The CDR3 totals 15 residues. V gave up 5 bases and J gave up 3 bases; unmatched junction bases: 7. CDR3 loop: CSAGGLAGAGYEQYF. DNA of the CDR3: TGCAGTGCTGGAGGACTAGCGGGAGCAGGCTACGAGCAGTACTTC.

This clonotype came up a few times. The V and J genes are TRBV7-9 and TRBJ2-7; D is uncertain. Germline CDR1 reads SEHNR; CDR2 reads FQNEAQ (reference sequence). V was shortened by 1 base and J by 7 bases, with 14 bases between the two germline ends. CDR3 length equals 14 residues. The CDR3 protein is CASSLEGTYREQYF. The CDR3 DNA sequence: TGTGCCAGCAGCTTAGAGGGCACCTATCGGGAGCAGTACTTC.

This clonotype came up many times. The chain is built from TRBV20-1 and TRBJ1-4; D might be TRBD1 (5 bases). V was pared by 6 bases and J by 11 bases, with 13 bases between. Germline CDR1 DFQATT, CDR2 SNEGSKA (reference sequence). The CDR3 consists of 11 residues. The CDR3 region is CSATQGRKLFF. CDR3 nucleotides: TGCAGTGCCACCCAGGGAAGGAAACTGTTTTTT.

The J gene is TRBJ2-7, the V gene TRBV12-5, with TRBD2 matching over 12 bases. The CDR3 spans 15 residues. In germline, CDR1 is LGHNT, CDR2 FRNRAP. Trimming removed 0 bases from V and 4 bases from J; junction bases left unmatched: 1. The chain's CDR3 is CASGLVLAGGYEQYF. DNA for the CDR3: TGTGCTAGTGGTTTGGTGCTAGCGGGAGGGTACGAGCAGTACTTC.

This clonotype was seen a handful of times. This chain connects TRBV27 to TRBJ1-2; possibly TRBD1 for D (5 bases). Trimming cost V 7 bases and J 7 bases, with 22 bases left between them. This CDR3 spans 15 amino acids. CDR1 and CDR2 (germline): MNHEY, SMNVEV (reference sequence). Here the CDR3 DNA reads TGTGCCAGCACTTATCTCAGGGCCCCCTTCAGTGGCTACACCTTC. It yields the protein CASTYLRAPFSGYTF.

The CDR3 sequence is CASSSDVDYGYTF. The DNA of the CDR3 is TGCGCCAGCAGCTCGGACGTTGACTATGGCTACACCTTC. This chain uses TRBV5-1 with TRBJ1-2; D gene uncertain. The CDR3 extends over 13 amino acids. The germline V gene encodes CDR1 SGHRS and CDR2 YFSETQ. The V gene lost 3 bases and the J gene lost 3 bases, with 9 bases spanning the gap.

Of note for this clonotype: A much more abundant neighbour one base away suggests this may be a read error. The CDR3 ends on some other residue instead of the conserved phenylalanine or tryptophan, so this is likely a read error. The chain joins TRBV6-2 or TRBV6-3 to TRBJ2-7, with a possible D match to TRBD2 (5 bases). V shed 6 bases and J shed 0 bases, with 15 bases lying between them. CDR3 length: 15 amino acids. Germline CDR1 MNHEY, CDR2 SVGEGT. The CDR3 protein is CASSEAGGRSYEQYL. The CDR3 region has the DNA TGTGCCAGCAGCGAGGCGGGCGGGCGCTCCTACGAGCAGTACCTC.

This clonotype turned up a few times. This sequence joins TRBV27 and TRBJ2-5; no clear D. The ends were cut back, 6 bases at V and 4 bases at J, with 18 bases in the middle. This CDR3 comprises 15 residues. In germline, CDR1 is MNHEY, CDR2 SMNVEV (reference sequence). The CDR3 sequence: CASRGGVSAVETQYF. For the CDR3, the DNA is TGTGCCAGCAGGGGTGGGGTGTCCGCCGTAGAGACCCAGTACTTC.

This clonotype has at least ten counts. This chain joins TRBV28 and TRBJ1-5; D not certain. CDR1 and CDR2 from the germline V gene are MDHEN and SYDVKM. The CDR3 spans 14 residues. Trimming took 2 bases from V and 5 from J, leaving 10 bases between them. CDR3 loop: CASSLTVKDQPQHF. CDR3 DNA sequence: TGTGCCAGCAGTTTAACAGTAAAAGATCAGCCCCAGCATTTT.

CDR3 sequence: CASSLGAGAEAFF. In DNA form, the CDR3 reads TGTGCCAGCAGCTTAGGGGCTGGCGCTGAAGCTTTCTTT. The genes are TRBV11-3 and TRBJ1-1; D uncertain. Trimming pared 1 base from V and 6 bases from J, leaving 9 bases between. Germline CDR1 reads SGHNT; CDR2 reads YENEEA. This CDR3 has 13 residues.

This clonotype was counted at least ten times. The J gene is TRBJ2-4, the V gene TRBV2; D not certain. CDR3 length: 16 amino acids. In germline, CDR1 is SNHLY, CDR2 FYNNEI. Trimming cost V 2 bases and J 12 bases, with 23 bases left between them. CDR3 in DNA: TGTGCCAGCAGTGAAACCCCCTTGGACCTAAGGACCGGTCAGTACTTC. Protein: CASSETPLDLRTGQYF.

The V gene is TRBV5-1, the J gene TRBJ1-1; D unresolved. V lost 5 bases and J lost 8, with 16 bases in between. Germline V gives CDR1 SGHRS, CDR2 YFSETQ. The CDR3 is made up of 13 amino acids. In nucleotides, the CDR3 is TGCGCCAGCAGAAGGGAGCTGACGCCCGAAGCTTTCTTT. Amino acids: CASRRELTPEAFF.